What follows are 32 T cell receptor beta chains derived from one specimen sequenced in a study of blood T cells in healthy people across ages. Primers used in a second PCR of about 7 to 12 cycles were a sample-barcoded 5' primer and a J-beta primer mix. One entry per CDR3 protein, called by TCRdb with MiXCR from the 5' RACE reads. The sample has 1.5 million to 2 million distinct CDR3 sequences, around half seen once. Sequencing used blood. The receptors stem from a woman in her forties in good health.

The chain links TRBV4-3 to TRBJ2-7; D is tentatively TRBD1 or TRBD2 (6 bases each). CDR1 LGHNA and CDR2 YSLEER come from the germline V gene. The CDR3 runs to 17 residues. Trimming stripped 0 bases from V and 0 bases from J, with 15 bases between. The CDR3 loop reads CASSQDLGGLSSYEQYF. DNA of the CDR3: TGCGCCAGCAGCCAAGATCTGGGGGGCCTTAGCTCCTACGAGCAGTACTTC.

Only one count was recorded for this clonotype. This chain's CDR3 is CASSLKGPARVEQYF. Here the CDR3 DNA reads TGCGCCAGCAGCTTGAAGGGACCAGCGCGTGTCGAGCAGTACTTC. This chain uses TRBV5-1 with TRBJ2-7; the D call may be TRBD1 or TRBD2 (5 bases each). CDR3 length equals 15 residues. Per germline, CDR1 SGHRS and CDR2 YFSETQ. V was cut by 1 base and J by 6 bases, with 17 bases left in between.

This clonotype was counted between two and nine times. The chain combines TRBV4-3 with TRBJ2-7; D not resolved. Germline V gene lookup returns CDR1 LGHNA and CDR2 YSLEER. V dropped 0 bases and J dropped 0 bases, with 15 bases sitting between them. The CDR3 totals 17 residues. The chain's CDR3 is CASSQESSDVSSYEQYF. CDR3 DNA sequence: TGCGCCAGCAGCCAAGAGTCCTCGGACGTGAGCTCCTACGAGCAGTACTTC.

The rearrangement joins TRBV20-1 to TRBJ2-3; the D is unclear. V lost 5 bases, J lost 2 bases, and 8 bases lay in between. Germline CDR1 and CDR2: DFQATT and SNEGSKA (reference sequence). This CDR3 spans 12 amino acids. Here the CDR3 reads CSAPQFTDTQYF. For the CDR3, the DNA is TGCAGTGCTCCCCAGTTCACAGATACGCAGTATTTT.

This chain uses TRBV4-3 with TRBJ2-1, with D perhaps TRBD1 or TRBD2 (5 bases each). CDR3 length: 15 residues. CDR1 is LGHNA and CDR2 is YSLEER in the germline V gene. Trimming removed 7 bases from V and 0 bases from J, with 13 bases in between. The CDR3 DNA reads TGCGCCAGCAAAAGGGACGCGAGCTCCTACAATGAGCAGTTCTTC. It is translated as CASKRDASSYNEQFF.

This chain links TRBV28 with TRBJ2-5; possible D gene TRBD2, 6 bases. The DNA end lines up better with TRBJ2-7; the J call may be wrong. Looked up from germline, CDR1 is MDHEN and CDR2 is SYDVKM. This CDR3 has 15 amino acids. The CDR3 loop is CASSSAGTPRGEQYF. For the CDR3, the DNA is TGTGCCAGCAGTTCCGCAGGGACTCCCCGTGGCGAGCAGTACTTC.

The chain recombines TRBV20-1 with TRBJ2-4, with D possibly being TRBD1 or TRBD2 (5 bases each). V lost 6 bases and J 13 bases, leaving 19 bases between the germline ends. The CDR3 runs 12 residues. Germline assignment: CDR1 DFQATT and CDR2 SNEGSKA (reference sequence). The CDR3 loop reads CSAEGSALTQYF. The CDR3 DNA is TGCAGTGCCGAGGGGTCGGCACTAACCCAGTACTTC.

The rearrangement joins TRBV5-1 to TRBJ2-4; D possibly corresponds to TRBD1 (5 bases). Trimming left V 4 bases short and J 8 bases short, with 16 bases between. Germline V gene lookup returns CDR1 SGHRS and CDR2 YFSETQ. CDR3 length equals 14 residues. CDR3 bases: TGCGCCAGCAGCCCAGGCACATGGGGCGACATTCAGTACTTC. Its protein is CASSPGTWGDIQYF.

This clonotype was observed a few times. The rearrangement uses TRBV5-1 and TRBJ2-5; TRBD1 matches 7 bases. The CDR3 is 13 amino acids. Germline V gives CDR1 SGHRS, CDR2 YFSETQ. V lost 4 bases to trimming and J lost 3 bases; unmatched junction nucleotides: 3. The CDR3 nucleotides read TGCGCCAGCAGCGAGACAGGGAAAGAGACCCAGTACTTC. It translates to CASSETGKETQYF.

This clonotype was seen more than once but under ten times. CDR3 in amino acids: CASSPLGLAGGGSSYNEQFF. Written as DNA, the CDR3 is TGTGCCAGCAGCCCCCTGGGACTAGCGGGGGGCGGCAGCTCCTACAATGAGCAGTTCTTC. This chain uses TRBV11-1 with TRBJ2-1; 15 bases are a match to TRBD2. The ends lost 5 bases at V and 0 bases at J; junction bases unmatched: 11. CDR1 and CDR2 from the germline V gene are SGHAT and FQDESV (reference sequence). The CDR3 length is 20 residues.

This rearrangement joins TRBV12-3 or TRBV12-4 to TRBJ1-5; D might be TRBD1 (6 bases). This CDR3 is built from 14 residues. With 7 bases removed from V and 4 bases from J, the gap between germline ends came to 14 bases. DNA for the CDR3: TGTGCCAGCAATGAACAGGGTTGGAATCAGCCCCAGCATTTT. It encodes CASNEQGWNQPQHF.

J is TRBJ2-5 and V is TRBV19; 8 bases are shared with TRBD2. Unmatched junction bases numbered 13, after V lost 3 bases and J lost 1 base. The CDR3 spans 18 residues. Germline CDR1 reads LNHDA; CDR2 reads SQIVND (reference sequence). For the CDR3, the DNA is TGTGCCAGTAGTATGGGGAAGATGGGCGGGGGGATCCAAGAGACCCAGTACTTC. Residues: CASSMGKMGGGIQETQYF.

The CDR3 DNA follows: TGTGCCAGCAGCGGACCCGGGACTTTCTCTGAAAAACTGTTTTTT. Translation: CASSGPGTFSEKLFF. The chain has TRBV7-9 and TRBJ1-4, with TRBD1 as a possible D gene (5 bases). Germline loops: CDR1 SEHNR, CDR2 FQNEAQ (reference sequence). CDR3 length equals 15 residues. Trimming stripped 5 bases from V and 7 bases from J, with 17 bases between.

Concerning this clonotype: At one of its ends the junction is not consistent with the germline gene, which may arise from a read error. The chain uses TRBV3-1 and TRBJ1-2; D ambiguous. Germline CDR1 and CDR2: LGHDT and YNNKEL (reference sequence). This CDR3 spans 12 amino acids. The CDR3 region has the DNA TGTGCCAGCAGCCGCAATCCCAGTGGCCACACCTTC. Encoded protein: CASSRNPSGHTF.

This chain uses TRBV19 with TRBJ2-7, with TRBD1 matching 9 bases. This CDR3 is built from 14 residues. CDR1 and CDR2 from the germline V gene are LNHDA and SQIVND (reference sequence). Trimming cost V 3 bases and J 6 bases; bases outside gene matches: 6. In nucleotides, the CDR3 is TGTGCCAGTAGTATTTGGACAGGGGATTCCGAGCAGTACTTC. Translating gives CASSIWTGDSEQYF.

CDR3 sequence: CASSEYGAGAETQYF. The CDR3 nucleotides are TGTGCCAGCAGTGAATATGGGGCTGGAGCGGAGACCCAGTACTTC. The chain joins TRBV25-1 to TRBJ2-5; weak D call: TRBD1 (5 bases). Deletions cut 0 bases from V and 5 bases from J, with 13 bases between. Germline values: CDR1 MGHDK, CDR2 SYGVNS. The CDR3 covers 15 residues.

The count of this clonotype is one. The chain is built from TRBV6-5 and TRBJ2-4; 9 bases are a match to TRBD1. V was clipped by 6 bases and J by 2 bases; unmatched bases: 5. Germline V CDR1 and CDR2: MNHEY, SVGAGI. The CDR3 covers 15 residues. Here the CDR3 reads CASSRDRVTKNIQYF. The DNA of the CDR3 is TGTGCCAGCAGCCGGGACAGGGTAACCAAAAACATTCAGTACTTC.

This clonotype occurred many times. The V call is TRBV29-1, the J call TRBJ2-4; D remains ambiguous. This CDR3 contains 13 residues. Trimming took 2 bases from V and 3 from J, leaving 8 bases between them. Germline V gene data show CDR1 as SQVTM and CDR2 as ANQGSEA. The CDR3, as DNA: TGCAGCGTTGAACCCTCAGACAAAAACATTCAGTACTTC. Protein product: CSVEPSDKNIQYF.

V gene TRBV12-3 or TRBV12-4 combines with J gene TRBJ2-7; D unclear. CDR3 length: 13 amino acids. Trimming pared 7 bases from V and 0 bases from J, leaving 10 bases between. DNA of the CDR3: TGTGCCAGCACTGTCGGAAGCTCCTACGAGCAGTACTTC. Translation: CASTVGSSYEQYF.

This clonotype has only a few counts. In nucleotides, the CDR3 is TGTGCCAGCAGCTTCGGTGGCGGGGGTTTTGTTGAGCAGTTCTTC. Translation: CASSFGGGGFVEQFF. The genes are TRBV13 and TRBJ2-1, with TRBD2 identical over 7 bases. There are 15 residues in the CDR3. CDR1 and CDR2 from the germline V gene are PRHDT and FYEKMQ (reference sequence). V trimming: 3 bases; J trimming: 9 bases; junction bases outside the gene matches: 11. The full variable domain, completed using reference TRBV13 and TRBJ2-1, is AAGVIQSPRHLIKEKRETATLKCYPIPRHDTVYWYQQGPGQDPQFLISFYEKMQSDKGSIPDRFSAQQFSDYHSELNMSSLELGDSALYFCASSFGGGGFVEQFFGPGTRLTVL.

V is TRBV18 and J is TRBJ2-3, with TRBD1 matching over 9 bases. V was clipped by 0 bases and J by 8 bases; unmatched bases: 15. Per germline, CDR1 KGHSH and CDR2 LQKENI. CDR3 length: 18 residues. The CDR3 protein is CASSPPLRDRAGQSTQYF. In nucleotides, the CDR3 is TGTGCCAGCTCACCACCACTGAGGGACAGGGCGGGTCAGAGTACGCAGTATTTT.

The chain is built from TRBV21-1 and TRBJ2-1. TRBV21-1 is described as a pseudogene. The CDR3 has 16 amino acids. The chain's CDR3 is CASSKDPKSSYNEQFF. The CDR3 nucleotides read TGTGCCAGCAGCAAGGATCCGAAGAGCTCCTACAATGAGCAGTTCTTC.

The chain links TRBV20-1 to TRBJ1-4, with D unclear. CDR1 and CDR2 from the germline V gene are DFQATT and SNEGSKA (reference sequence). The CDR3 is 11 residues long. V lost 5 bases, J lost 8 bases, and 9 bases lay in between. This chain's CDR3 is CSASEGEKLFF. CDR3 coding DNA: TGCAGTGCTTCAGAAGGGGAAAAACTGTTTTTT.

The chain is built from TRBV6-2 or TRBV6-3 and TRBJ2-1; 9 nucleotides match TRBD2. V shed 6 bases and J 3 bases; nucleotides not matched to a gene: 6. Germline CDR1 reads MNHEY; CDR2 reads SVGEGT. The CDR3 consists of 15 residues. The CDR3 region has the DNA TGTGCCAGCAGAGCGGGACTAGCATTCTACAATGAGCAGTTCTTC. Its translation is CASRAGLAFYNEQFF.

The chain joins TRBV7-2 to TRBJ1-1; perhaps TRBD1 as D (5 bases). The CDR3 totals 15 residues. Trimming cost V 7 bases and J 0 bases, with 15 bases left between them. Germline CDR1 reads SGHTA; CDR2 reads FQGNSA. The CDR3 is CASKEGTSLNTEAFF. The CDR3 DNA follows: TGTGCCAGCAAGGAGGGGACGTCCTTGAACACTGAAGCTTTCTTT.

In this sample, this clonotype turned up a few times. The chain recombines TRBV24-1 with TRBJ2-1; 8 bases align to TRBD1. CDR1 is KGHDR and CDR2 is SFDVKD in the germline V gene. CDR3 length: 18 residues. The V segment lost 0 bases and the J segment 7 bases; nucleotides outside the gene matches: 13. The CDR3: CATSDLGQGRTHLNEQFF. As DNA, the CDR3 is TGTGCCACCAGTGATTTGGGACAGGGCAGGACCCATCTTAATGAGCAGTTCTTC.

The chain combines TRBV11-2 with TRBJ1-4; weak D call: TRBD1 (6 bases). V was pared by 4 bases and J by 4 bases, with 13 bases between. The CDR3 loop spans 15 amino acids. Germline-derived CDR1 and CDR2 are SGHAT and FQNNGV. CDR3 in amino acids: CASSSGARSNEKLFF. The CDR3 nucleotides are TGTGCCAGCAGCTCAGGGGCGAGGAGTAATGAAAAACTGTTTTTT.

The chain recombines TRBV5-1 with TRBJ2-5; possibly TRBD1 for D (5 bases). V lost 0 bases to trimming and J lost 7 bases, with 16 bases between them. CDR1 is SGHRS and CDR2 is YFSETQ in the germline V gene. The CDR3 loop spans 15 amino acids. The CDR3 is CASSLVDQGGGTQYF. DNA of the CDR3: TGCGCCAGCAGCTTGGTGGACCAGGGTGGTGGGACCCAGTACTTC.

The gene calls are TRBV9 and TRBJ2-3; TRBD2 aligns across 11 bases. Germline V CDR1 and CDR2: SGDLS, YYNGEE. The CDR3 totals 14 residues. The V gene end was trimmed by 3 bases and the J gene end by 4 bases; junction bases not matched to a gene: 1. The CDR3 reads CASSGSGGADTQYF. The CDR3 nucleotides read TGTGCCAGCAGCGGTAGCGGGGGGGCAGATACGCAGTATTTT.

The chain combines TRBV4-1 with TRBJ2-1, with 7 bases aligning to TRBD2. Germline values: CDR1 MGHRA, CDR2 YSYEKL. The length of the CDR3 is 15 residues. The V segment lost 7 bases and the J segment 2 bases; nucleotides outside the gene matches: 8. CDR3 bases: TGCGCCAGCATGTCACTGGCGGGGGCCTACAATGAGCAGTTCTTC. This encodes CASMSLAGAYNEQFF.

The V call is TRBV28, the J call TRBJ1-4; a weak D match, TRBD1 (6 bases). The CDR3 covers 15 residues. Germline V gene lookup returns CDR1 MDHEN and CDR2 SYDVKM. Trimming left V 6 bases short and J 6 bases short, with 17 bases between. The CDR3 bases are TGTGCCAGCAGGCCTAACAGGGTATGGGATGAAAAACTGTTTTTT. Its translation: CASRPNRVWDEKLFF.

This clonotype was detected only a few times. V is TRBV20-1 and J is TRBJ1-6, with 7 bases lining up with TRBD1. The ends lost 8 bases at V and 2 bases at J; junction bases unmatched: 9. CDR3 length: 15 amino acids. Looked up from germline, CDR1 is DFQATT and CDR2 is SNEGSKA (reference sequence). The CDR3 sequence: CSTLGTGAYNSPLHF. The CDR3 DNA is TGCAGTACGTTAGGAACAGGGGCCTATAATTCACCCCTCCACTTT.